This TCR beta chain was observed in a study of blood T cells in healthy people across ages (dated by TCRdb to the mid-2010s). In the study overall: In model experiments, template switching captured roughly one uniquely barcoded TCR beta cDNA molecule for every two T cells. The study measured age-related changes in TCR beta repertoire diversity using deep sequencing normalized with unique cDNA molecular identifiers. The donors were divided into four age groups: young (average around 16 years), middle-aged (about 40), aged (approximately 64) and long-lived (82). To avoid experimental bias, donors of different ages were spread randomly across the sequencing lanes. The study analyzed two additional independent replicas of 1 million unique cDNA reads from the same blood draw for two donors, one aged 18 to 29 and one aged 80 or older. What the study reported, not specific to this receptor: Observed TCR beta diversity per million T cells fell roughly linearly with age, and a significant reduction was already apparent by age around 44. Estimates of total diversity based on one million sequenced T cells were considered lower bounds and underestimates. Since profiling was done on bulk unsorted PBMCs, naive and antigen-experienced compartments could not be conclusively compared. Donor CMV infection status was unknown, potentially confounding age-related changes in expanded clonotypes. Compared with the aged group, the long-lived group had more naive CD4+ T cells, fewer expanded clones and increased TCR diversity, a pattern suggesting age selection. The percentage of naive T cells measured by flow cytometry correlated strongly with observed TCR beta diversity.

The donors were some 39 Caucasian individuals from Russia, aged roughly 6 to 90 years, who were systemically healthy. Roughly 10 milliliters of peripheral blood were drawn from each donor into EDTA-treated Vacutainer tubes. Ficoll-Paque density-gradient centrifugation was used to isolate PBMCs, with at least 6.5 million per sample. Trizol reagent was used to extract total RNA from the PBMCs, yielding at least 6 micrograms per sample. For every donor, an aliquot of PBMCs went through flow cytometry to measure the percentages of naive CD45RAhigh/CD27high T cells. About this clonotype itself: Its antigen is still unknown. Within one base of it there is no much larger clone, and no base qualities were kept.

Inclusive of the bounding cysteine and phenylalanine, the CDR3 is 17 residues long. The DNA shown is the 51-base CDR3, in frame from base 1. From a lookup of the germline V gene, CDR1 and CDR2 are LGHNA and YSLEER. Trimming leaves V shorter by 0 bases and J shorter by 2 bases, with the junction holding 8 bases beyond the gene matches. Library preparation employed 5' RACE. This sample was sequenced with an Illumina HiSeq 2500. A second PCR of roughly 7 to 11 cycles was performed with a sample-barcoded 5' primer and a J-beta primer mix. Each TCR beta cDNA molecule received a unique molecular identifier from a template-switch 5' adaptor carrying 12 random nucleotides. At least 2.5 million CDR3-containing paired-end reads were obtained from each sample. First-strand cDNA synthesis was performed from all RNA using the Mint cDNA synthesis kit, with priming by a TRBC-specific oligonucleotide. Following uracil-DNA glycosylase treatment, a first 18-cycle PCR with universal primers M1SS and BC2_uni_R was performed on all cDNA. As for how the authors treated the data: Normalization of each sample was performed by random selection of 1 million high-quality reads, each carrying a distinct molecular identifier. Reads sharing molecular identifiers were discarded rather than binned into consensus sequences. MiTCR, set to a Q25 quality threshold and the strictest error-elimination algorithm, was used for CDR3 identification, clonotype clustering and error correction. Lower-bound total TCR beta diversity was estimated with a nonparametric unseen species model using Euler transformation. The public sequencing data were trimmed at Q25 with fastp and processed into clonotypes with MiXCR by TCRdb, which kept only in-frame beta chains. Rows matching on CDR3 protein sequence are summarized as one entry with the most common DNA and genes. It is TCRdb's table, rather than the study itself, that gives the V and J calls and clone size. Here the sample has 2 million or so distinct CDR3 sequences; just under 50% occur a single time. The biggest ten clones account for approximately 2% of the sample.

This chain joins TRBV4-3 to TRBJ2-3, with 7 central nucleotides matching TRBD2. Sequencing used blood. This TCR derives from a woman in her 40s in good health. The CDR3 reads CASSQDRGGGNTDTQYF. The sequenced DNA is TGCGCCAGCAGCCAAGATCGAGGCGGGGGAAACACAGATACGCAGTATTTT.